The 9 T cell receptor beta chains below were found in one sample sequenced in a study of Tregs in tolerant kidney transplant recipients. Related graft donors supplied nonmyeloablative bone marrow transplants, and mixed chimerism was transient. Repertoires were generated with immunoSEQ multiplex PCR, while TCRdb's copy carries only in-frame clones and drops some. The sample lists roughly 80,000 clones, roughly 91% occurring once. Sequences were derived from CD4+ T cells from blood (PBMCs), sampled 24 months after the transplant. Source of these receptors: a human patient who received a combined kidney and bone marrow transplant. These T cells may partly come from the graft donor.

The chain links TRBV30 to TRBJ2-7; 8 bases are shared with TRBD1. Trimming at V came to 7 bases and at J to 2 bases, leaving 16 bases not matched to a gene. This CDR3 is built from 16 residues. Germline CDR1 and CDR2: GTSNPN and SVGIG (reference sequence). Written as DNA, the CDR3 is TGTGCCTCCGAACAGGGGGACTCAATATTCCCCTACGAGCAGTACTTC. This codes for CASEQGDSIFPYEQYF.

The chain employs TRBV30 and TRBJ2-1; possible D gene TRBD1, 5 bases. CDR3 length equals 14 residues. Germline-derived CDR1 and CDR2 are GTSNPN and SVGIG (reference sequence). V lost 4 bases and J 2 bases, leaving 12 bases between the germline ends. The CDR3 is CAWTRDSTYNEQFF. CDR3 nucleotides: TGTGCCTGGACCCGTGACAGCACCTACAATGAGCAGTTCTTC. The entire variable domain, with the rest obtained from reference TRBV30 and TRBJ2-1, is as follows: SQTIHQWPATLVQPVGSPLSLECTVEGTSNPNLYWYRQAAGRGLQLLFYSVGIGQISSEVPQNLSASRPQDRQFILSSKKLLLSDSGFYLCAWTRDSTYNEQFFGPGTRLTVL.

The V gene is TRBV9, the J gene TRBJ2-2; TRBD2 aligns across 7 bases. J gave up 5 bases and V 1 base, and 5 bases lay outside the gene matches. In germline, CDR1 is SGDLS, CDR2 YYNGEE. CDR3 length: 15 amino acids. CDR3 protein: CASSVLADETGELFF. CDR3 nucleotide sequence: TGTGCCAGCAGCGTACTAGCGGATGAGACCGGGGAGCTGTTTTTT.

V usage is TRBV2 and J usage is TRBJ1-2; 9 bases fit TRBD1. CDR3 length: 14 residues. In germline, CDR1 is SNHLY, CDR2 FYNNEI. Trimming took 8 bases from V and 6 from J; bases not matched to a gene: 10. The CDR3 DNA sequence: TGTGCCAGCTTTCGGGACAGGGTTCTTCATGGCTACACCTTC. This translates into CASFRDRVLHGYTF.

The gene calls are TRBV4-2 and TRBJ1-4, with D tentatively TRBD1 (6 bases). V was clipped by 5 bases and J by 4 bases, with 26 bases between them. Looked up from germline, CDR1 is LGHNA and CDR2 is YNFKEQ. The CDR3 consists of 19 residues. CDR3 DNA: TGTGCCAGCAGCTCAGAGGGTCGGGCAGGGGAACTAGGTAATGAAAAACTGTTTTTT. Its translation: CASSSEGRAGELGNEKLFF.

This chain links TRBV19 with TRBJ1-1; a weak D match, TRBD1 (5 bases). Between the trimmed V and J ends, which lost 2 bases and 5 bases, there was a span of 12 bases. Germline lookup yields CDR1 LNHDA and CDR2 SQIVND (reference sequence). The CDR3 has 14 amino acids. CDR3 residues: CASSIIQGRTEAFF. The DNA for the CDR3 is TGTGCCAGTAGTATAATCCAGGGAAGAACTGAAGCTTTCTTT.

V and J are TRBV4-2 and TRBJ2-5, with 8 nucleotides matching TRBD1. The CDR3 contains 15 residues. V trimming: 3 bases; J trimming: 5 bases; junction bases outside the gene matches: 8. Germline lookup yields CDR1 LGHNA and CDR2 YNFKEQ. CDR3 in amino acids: CASSHGQGEVETQYF. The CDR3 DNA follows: TGTGCCAGCAGCCATGGACAGGGTGAGGTGGAGACCCAGTACTTC.

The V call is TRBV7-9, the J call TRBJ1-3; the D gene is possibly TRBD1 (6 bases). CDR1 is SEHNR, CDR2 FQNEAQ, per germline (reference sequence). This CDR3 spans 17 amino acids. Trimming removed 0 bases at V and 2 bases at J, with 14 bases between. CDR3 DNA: TGTGCCAGCAGCTTAGCCAGGGGATTACTTCCTGGAAACACCATATATTTT. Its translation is CASSLARGLLPGNTIYF.

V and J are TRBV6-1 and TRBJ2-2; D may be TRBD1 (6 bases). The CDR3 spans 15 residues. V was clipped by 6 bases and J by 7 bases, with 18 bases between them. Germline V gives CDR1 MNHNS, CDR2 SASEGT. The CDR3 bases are TGTGCCAGCAGCCCCAAAGGACAGTATATCGGGGAGCTGTTTTTT. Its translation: CASSPKGQYIGELFF.